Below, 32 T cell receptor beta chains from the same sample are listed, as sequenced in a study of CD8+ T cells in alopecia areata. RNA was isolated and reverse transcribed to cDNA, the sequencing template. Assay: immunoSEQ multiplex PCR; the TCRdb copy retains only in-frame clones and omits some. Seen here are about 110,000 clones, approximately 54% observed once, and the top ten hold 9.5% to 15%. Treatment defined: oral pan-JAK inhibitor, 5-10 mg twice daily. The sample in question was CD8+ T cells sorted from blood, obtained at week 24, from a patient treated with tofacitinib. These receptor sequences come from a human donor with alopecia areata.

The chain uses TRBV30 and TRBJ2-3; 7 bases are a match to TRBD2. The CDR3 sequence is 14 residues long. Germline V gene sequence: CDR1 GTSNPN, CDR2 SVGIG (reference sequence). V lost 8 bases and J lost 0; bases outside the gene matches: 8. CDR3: CAIARRGSTDTQYF. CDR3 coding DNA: TGTGCCATTGCTCGGCGGGGGAGCACAGATACGCAGTATTTT.

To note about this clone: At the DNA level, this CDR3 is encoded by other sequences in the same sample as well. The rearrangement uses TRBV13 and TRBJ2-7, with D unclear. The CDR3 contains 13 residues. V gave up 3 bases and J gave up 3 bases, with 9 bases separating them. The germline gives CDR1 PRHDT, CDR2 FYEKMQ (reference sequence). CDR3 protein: CASSLGRDYEQYF. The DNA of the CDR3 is TGTGCCAGCAGCTTGGGCAGAGACTACGAGCAGTACTTC.

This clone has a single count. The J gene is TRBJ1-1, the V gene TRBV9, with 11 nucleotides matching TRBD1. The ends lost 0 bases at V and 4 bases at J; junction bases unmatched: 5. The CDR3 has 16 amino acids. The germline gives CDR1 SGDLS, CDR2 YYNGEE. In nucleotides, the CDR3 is TGTGCCAGCAGCGTAGAGGGGACAGGGGGTACCACTGAAGCTTTCTTT. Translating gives CASSVEGTGGTTEAFF.

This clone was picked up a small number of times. The CDR3 sequence: CASSLAEAGELFF. The CDR3 bases are TGCGCCAGCAGCTTGGCCGAAGCCGGGGAGCTGTTTTTT. The V call is TRBV5-1, the J call TRBJ2-2, with D hard to call. Between the trimmed V and J ends, which lost 0 bases and 6 bases, there was a span of 6 bases. The germline CDR1 and CDR2 sequences are SGHRS and YFSETQ. This CDR3 has 13 amino acids.

The CDR3 bases are TGTGCCAGCAGCTTGCGGGGTGGAGGGGTTTCTGAAGCTTTCTTT. It specifies CASSLRGGGVSEAFF. The rearrangement uses TRBV9 and TRBJ1-1; the D gene is possibly TRBD1 (5 bases). This CDR3 is 15 amino acids long. The germline V and J ends were trimmed by 4 bases and 6 bases, with 19 bases remaining between them. The germline V gene encodes CDR1 SGDLS and CDR2 YYNGEE.

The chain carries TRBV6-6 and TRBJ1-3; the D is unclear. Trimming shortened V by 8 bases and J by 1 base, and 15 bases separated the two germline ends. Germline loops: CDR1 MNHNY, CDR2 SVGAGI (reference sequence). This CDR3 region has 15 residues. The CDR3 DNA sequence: TGTGCCAGCCACCCCGTCACGGAGTCTGGAAACACCATATATTTT. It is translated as CASHPVTESGNTIYF.

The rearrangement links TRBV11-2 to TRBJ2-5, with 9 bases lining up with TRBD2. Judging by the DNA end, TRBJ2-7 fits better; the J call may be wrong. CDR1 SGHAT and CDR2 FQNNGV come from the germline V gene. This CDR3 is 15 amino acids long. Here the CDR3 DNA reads TGTGCCAGCAGCTACCATAGCGGGGGTTCCTACGAGCAGTACTTC. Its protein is CASSYHSGGSYEQYF.

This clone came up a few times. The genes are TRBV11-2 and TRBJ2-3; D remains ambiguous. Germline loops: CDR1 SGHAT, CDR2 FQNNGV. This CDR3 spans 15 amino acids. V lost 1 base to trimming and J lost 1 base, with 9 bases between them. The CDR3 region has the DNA TGTGCCAGCAGCTTAGTGCGCGTTGGCACAGATACGCAGTATTTT. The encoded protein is CASSLVRVGTDTQYF. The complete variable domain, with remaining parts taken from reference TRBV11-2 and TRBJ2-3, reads EAGVAQSPRYKIIEKRQSVAFWCNPISGHATLYWYQQILGQGPKLLIQFQNNGVVDDSQLPKDRFSAERLKGVDSTLKIQPAKLEDSAVYLCASSLVRVGTDTQYFGPGTRLTVL.

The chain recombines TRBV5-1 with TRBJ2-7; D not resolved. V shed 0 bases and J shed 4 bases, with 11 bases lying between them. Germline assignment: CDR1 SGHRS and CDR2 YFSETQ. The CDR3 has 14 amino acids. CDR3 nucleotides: TGCGCCAGCAGCTTGGATAGACCAGGATACGAGCAGTACTTC. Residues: CASSLDRPGYEQYF.

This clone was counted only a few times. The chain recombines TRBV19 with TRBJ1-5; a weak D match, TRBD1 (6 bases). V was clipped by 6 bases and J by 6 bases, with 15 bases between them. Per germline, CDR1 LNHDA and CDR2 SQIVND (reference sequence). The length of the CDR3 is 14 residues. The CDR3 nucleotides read TGTGCCAGTAGAATCCGGGACATGAGTCAGCCCCAGCATTTT. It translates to CASRIRDMSQPQHF. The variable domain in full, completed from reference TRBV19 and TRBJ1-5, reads DGGITQSPKYLFRKEGQNVTLSCEQNLNHDAMYWYRQDPGQGLRLIYYSQIVNDFQKGDIAEGYSVSREKKESFPLTVTSAQKNPTAFYLCASRIRDMSQPQHFGDGTRLSIL.

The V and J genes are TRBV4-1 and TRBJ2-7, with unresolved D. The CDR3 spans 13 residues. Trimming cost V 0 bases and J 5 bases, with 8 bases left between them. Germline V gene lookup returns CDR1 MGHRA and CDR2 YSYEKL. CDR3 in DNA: TGCGCCAGCAGCCAAGAGGTTCTCCACGAGCAGTACTTC. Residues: CASSQEVLHEQYF.

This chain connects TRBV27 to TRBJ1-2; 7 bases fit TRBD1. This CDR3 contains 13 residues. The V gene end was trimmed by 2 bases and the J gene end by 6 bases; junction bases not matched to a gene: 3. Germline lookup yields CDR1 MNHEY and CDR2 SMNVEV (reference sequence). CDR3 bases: TGTGCCAGCAGTTTACTGACAGGGAATGGCTACACCTTC. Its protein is CASSLLTGNGYTF.

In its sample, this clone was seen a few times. CDR3 coding DNA: TGTGCCAGCAGCGTAGGGAGGGGCAGCCACACTGAAGCTTTCTTT. Translating gives CASSVGRGSHTEAFF. The rearrangement joins TRBV9 to TRBJ1-1; perhaps TRBD1 as D (5 bases). CDR1 and CDR2 from the germline V gene are SGDLS and YYNGEE. V lost 0 bases to trimming and J lost 3 bases, with 12 bases between them. This CDR3 comprises 15 residues.

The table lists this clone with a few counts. The CDR3 here is CASKKGGLHNEQFF. CDR3 coding DNA: TGTGCCAGCAAGAAAGGGGGGCTTCACAATGAGCAGTTCTTC. The chain has TRBV14 and TRBJ2-1, with D perhaps TRBD1 or TRBD2 (6 bases each). From germline, CDR1 is SGHDN and CDR2 FVKESK. This CDR3 has 14 amino acids. Between the trimmed V and J ends, which lost 7 bases and 5 bases, there was a span of 15 bases.

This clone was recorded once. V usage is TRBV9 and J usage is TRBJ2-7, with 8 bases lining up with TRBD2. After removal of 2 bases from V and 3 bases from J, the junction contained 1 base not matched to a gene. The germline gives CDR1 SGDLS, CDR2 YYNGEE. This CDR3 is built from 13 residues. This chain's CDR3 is CASSVTSGYEQYF. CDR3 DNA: TGTGCCAGCAGCGTCACTAGCGGCTACGAGCAGTACTTC.

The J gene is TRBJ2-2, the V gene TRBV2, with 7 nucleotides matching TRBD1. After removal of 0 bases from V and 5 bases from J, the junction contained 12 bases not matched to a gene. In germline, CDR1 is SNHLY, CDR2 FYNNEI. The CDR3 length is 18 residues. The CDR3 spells CASSEAWFLEGATGELFF. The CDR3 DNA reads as TGTGCCAGCAGTGAAGCGTGGTTCTTAGAGGGGGCAACCGGGGAGCTGTTTTTT.

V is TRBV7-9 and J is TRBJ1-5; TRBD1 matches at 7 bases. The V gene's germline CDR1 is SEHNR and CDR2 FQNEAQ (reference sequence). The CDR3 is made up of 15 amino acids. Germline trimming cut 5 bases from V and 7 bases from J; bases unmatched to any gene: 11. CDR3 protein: CASSKGTAGDQPQHF. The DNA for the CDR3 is TGTGCCAGCAGCAAAGGGACAGCGGGGGACCAGCCCCAGCATTTT. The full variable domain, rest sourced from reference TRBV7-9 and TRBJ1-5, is DTGVSQNPRHKITKRGQNVTFRCDPISEHNRLYWYRQTLGQGPEFLTYFQNEAQLEKSRLLSDRFSAERPKGSFSTLEIQRTEQGDSAMYLCASSKGTAGDQPQHFGDGTRLSIL.

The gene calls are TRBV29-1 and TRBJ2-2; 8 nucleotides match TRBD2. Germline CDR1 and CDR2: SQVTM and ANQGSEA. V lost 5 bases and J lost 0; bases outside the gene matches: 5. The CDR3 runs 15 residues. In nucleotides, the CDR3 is TGCAGCGTTTATAGCGGGGCCGCGAACACCGGGGAGCTGTTTTTT. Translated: CSVYSGAANTGELFF.

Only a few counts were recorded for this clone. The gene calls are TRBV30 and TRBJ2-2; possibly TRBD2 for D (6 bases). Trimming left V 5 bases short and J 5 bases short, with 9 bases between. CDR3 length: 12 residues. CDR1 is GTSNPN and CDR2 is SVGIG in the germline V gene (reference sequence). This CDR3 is CAWGGETGELFF. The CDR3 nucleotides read TGTGCCTGGGGAGGGGAAACCGGGGAGCTGTTTTTT.

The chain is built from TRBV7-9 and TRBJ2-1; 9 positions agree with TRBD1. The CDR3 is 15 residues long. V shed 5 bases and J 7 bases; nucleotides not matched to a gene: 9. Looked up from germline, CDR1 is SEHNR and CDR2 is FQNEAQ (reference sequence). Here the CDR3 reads CASSDRDRDGNEQFF. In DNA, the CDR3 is TGTGCCAGCAGCGACCGGGACAGGGATGGGAATGAGCAGTTCTTC.

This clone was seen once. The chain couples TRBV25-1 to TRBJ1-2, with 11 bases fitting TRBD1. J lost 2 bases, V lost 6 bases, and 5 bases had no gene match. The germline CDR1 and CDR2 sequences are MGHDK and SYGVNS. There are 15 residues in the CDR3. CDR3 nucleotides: TGTGCCAGCAGAGGGGGACAGGGGGACAACTATGGCTACACCTTC. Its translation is CASRGGQGDNYGYTF.

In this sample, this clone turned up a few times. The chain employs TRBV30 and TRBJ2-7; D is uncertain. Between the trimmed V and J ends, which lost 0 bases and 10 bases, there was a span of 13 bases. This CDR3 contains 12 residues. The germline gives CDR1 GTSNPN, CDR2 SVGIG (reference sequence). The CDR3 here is CAWSVGIFPQYF. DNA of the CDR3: TGTGCCTGGAGTGTAGGCATCTTCCCTCAGTACTTC.

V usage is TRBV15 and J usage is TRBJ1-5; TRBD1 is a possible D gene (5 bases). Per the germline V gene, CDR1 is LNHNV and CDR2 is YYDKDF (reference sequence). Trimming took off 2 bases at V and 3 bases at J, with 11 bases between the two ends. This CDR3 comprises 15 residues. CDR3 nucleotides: TGTGCCACCAGCAGACCAGACAGATACAATCAGCCCCAGCATTTT. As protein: CATSRPDRYNQPQHF.

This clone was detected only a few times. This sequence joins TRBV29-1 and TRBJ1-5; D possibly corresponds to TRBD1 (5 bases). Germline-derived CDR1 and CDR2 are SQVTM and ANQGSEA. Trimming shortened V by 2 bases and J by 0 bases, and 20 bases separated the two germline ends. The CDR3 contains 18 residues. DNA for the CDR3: TGCAGCGTTGAAAGGGGCAGGGCGAGTGGGTATAGCAATCAGCCCCAGCATTTT. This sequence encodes CSVERGRASGYSNQPQHF.

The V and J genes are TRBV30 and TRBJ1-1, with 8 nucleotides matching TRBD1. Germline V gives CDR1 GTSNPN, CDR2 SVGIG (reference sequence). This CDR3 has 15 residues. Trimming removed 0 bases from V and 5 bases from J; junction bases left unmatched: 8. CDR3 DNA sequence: TGTGCCTGGAGTGTACCCCGGACAGGGTGGACTGAAGCTTTCTTT. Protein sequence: CAWSVPRTGWTEAFF.

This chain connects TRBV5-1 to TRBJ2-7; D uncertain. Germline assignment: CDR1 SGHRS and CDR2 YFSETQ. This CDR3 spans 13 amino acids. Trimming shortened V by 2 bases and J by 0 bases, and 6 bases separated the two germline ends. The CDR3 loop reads CASSFPDSYEQYF. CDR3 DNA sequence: TGCGCCAGCAGCTTTCCAGACTCCTACGAGCAGTACTTC.

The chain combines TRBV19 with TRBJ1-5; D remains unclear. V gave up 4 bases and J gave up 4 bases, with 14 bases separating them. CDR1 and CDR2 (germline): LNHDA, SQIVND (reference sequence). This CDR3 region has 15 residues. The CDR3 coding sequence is TGTGCCAGTAGTACCCCCCGACACCTTAATCAGCCCCAGCATTTT. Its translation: CASSTPRHLNQPQHF. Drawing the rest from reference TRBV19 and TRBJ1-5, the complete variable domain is DGGITQSPKYLFRKEGQNVTLSCEQNLNHDAMYWYRQDPGQGLRLIYYSQIVNDFQKGDIAEGYSVSREKKESFPLTVTSAQKNPTAFYLCASSTPRHLNQPQHFGDGTRLSIL.

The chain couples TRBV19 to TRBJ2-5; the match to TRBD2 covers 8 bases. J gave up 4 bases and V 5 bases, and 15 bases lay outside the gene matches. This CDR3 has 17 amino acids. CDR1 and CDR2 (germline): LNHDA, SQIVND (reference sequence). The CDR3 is CASSFGTSGGLRETQYF. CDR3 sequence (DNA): TGTGCCAGTAGTTTCGGGACTAGTGGAGGTTTGCGAGAGACCCAGTACTTC.

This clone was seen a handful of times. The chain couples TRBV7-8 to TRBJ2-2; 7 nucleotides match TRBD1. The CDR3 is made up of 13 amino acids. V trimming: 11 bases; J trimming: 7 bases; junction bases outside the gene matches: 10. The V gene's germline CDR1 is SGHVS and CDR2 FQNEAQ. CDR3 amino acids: CALGQLGFGELFF. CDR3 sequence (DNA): TGTGCCTTGGGACAGTTGGGATTCGGGGAGCTGTTTTTT.

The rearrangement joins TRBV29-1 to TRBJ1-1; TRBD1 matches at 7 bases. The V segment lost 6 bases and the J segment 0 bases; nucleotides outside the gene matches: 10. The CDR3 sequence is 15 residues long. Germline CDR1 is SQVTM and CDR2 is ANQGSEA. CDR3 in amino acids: CSVAGTATVNTEAFF. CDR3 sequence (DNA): TGCAGCGTAGCTGGGACAGCGACTGTGAACACTGAAGCTTTCTTT.

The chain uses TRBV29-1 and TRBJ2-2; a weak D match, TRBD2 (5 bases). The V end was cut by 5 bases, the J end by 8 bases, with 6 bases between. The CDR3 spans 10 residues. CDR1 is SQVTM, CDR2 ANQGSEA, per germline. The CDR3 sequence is CSVWRGELFF. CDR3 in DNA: TGCAGCGTTTGGAGGGGGGAGCTGTTTTTT.

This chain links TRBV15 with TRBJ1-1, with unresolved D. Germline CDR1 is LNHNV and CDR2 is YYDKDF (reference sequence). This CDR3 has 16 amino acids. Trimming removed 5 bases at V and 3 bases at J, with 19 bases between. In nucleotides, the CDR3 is TGTGCCACCAGCCGCAATGGGCAGGTGGTGTACACTGAAGCTTTCTTT. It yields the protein CATSRNGQVVYTEAFF.